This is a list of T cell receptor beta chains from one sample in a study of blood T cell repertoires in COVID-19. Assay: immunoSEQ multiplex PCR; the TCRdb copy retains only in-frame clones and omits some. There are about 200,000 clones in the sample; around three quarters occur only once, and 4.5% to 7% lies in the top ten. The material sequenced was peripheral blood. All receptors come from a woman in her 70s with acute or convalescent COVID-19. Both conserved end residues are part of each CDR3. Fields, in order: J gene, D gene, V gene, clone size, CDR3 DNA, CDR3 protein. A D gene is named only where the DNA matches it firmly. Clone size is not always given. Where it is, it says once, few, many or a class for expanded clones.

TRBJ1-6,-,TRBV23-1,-,TGCGCCAGCAGTCAATCGTGGGCAGGGTGTAATTCACCCCTCCACTTT,CASSQSWAGCNSPLHF
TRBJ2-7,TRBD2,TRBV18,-,TGTGCCAGCTCACGGCAAGGGACTAGCGGCGAGCAGTACTTC,CASSRQGTSGEQYF
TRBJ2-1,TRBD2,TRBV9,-,TGTGCCAGCAGCGTAGGTCTAGCGGCCTACAATGAGCAGTTCTTC,CASSVGLAAYNEQFF
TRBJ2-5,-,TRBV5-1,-,TGCGCCAGCAGCTTGGGGACAGCCGGACTAGAAGAGACCCAGTACTTC,CASSLGTAGLEETQYF
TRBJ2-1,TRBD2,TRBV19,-,TGTGCCAGTAGTTTAAGACTAGCGGGAATCGACAATGAGCAGTTCTTC,CASSLRLAGIDNEQFF
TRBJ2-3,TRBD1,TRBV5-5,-,TGTGCCAGCAGTTTGACAGGGGATCCCGATACGCAGTATTTT,CASSLTGDPDTQYF
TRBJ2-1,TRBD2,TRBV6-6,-,TGTGCCAGCAGTGCGACTAGCGGGAGCTCCTACAATGAGCAGTTCTTC,CASSATSGSSYNEQFF
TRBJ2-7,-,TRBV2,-,TGTGCCAGCAGTGAGGGGCTGAATCCCTCCTACGAGCAGTACTTC,CASSEGLNPSYEQYF
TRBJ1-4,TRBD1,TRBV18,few,TGTGCCAGCTCACCGCCGGGACAGGGGGCCTATGAAAAACTGTTTTTT,CASSPPGQGAYEKLFF
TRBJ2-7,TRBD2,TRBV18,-,TGTGCCAGCTCACCCACTACAGGGAGGAGACTAGCGGGGGCCTACGAGCAGTACTTC,CASSPTTGRRLAGAYEQYF
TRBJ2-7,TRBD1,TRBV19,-,TGTGCCAGTAGTATTGGCAGGGGGTACGAGCAGTACTTC,CASSIGRGYEQYF
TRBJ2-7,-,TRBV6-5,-,TGTGCCAGCAGCACGACACTTTCCTACGAGCAGTACTTC,CASSTTLSYEQYF
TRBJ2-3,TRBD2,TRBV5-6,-,TGTGCCAGCAGCAGCGGGAGGATCACAGATACGCAGTATTTT,CASSSGRITDTQYF
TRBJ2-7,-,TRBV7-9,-,TGTGCCAGCAGCTTTCTGGGCTCGAACGAGCAGTACTTC,CASSFLGSNEQYF
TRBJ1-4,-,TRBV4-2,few,TGTGCCAGCAGCCAAGCAGCCGGGGCAACTAATGAAAAACTGTTTTTT,CASSQAAGATNEKLFF
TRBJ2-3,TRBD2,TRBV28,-,TGTGCCAGCAGTTTCCTCGGACTAGCGGGAGGGCCAGATACGCAGTATTTT,CASSFLGLAGGPDTQYF
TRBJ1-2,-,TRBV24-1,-,TGTGCCACCAGTGATTGGGGAGTATCTGGAGTGGGCGGCTACACCTTC,CATSDWGVSGVGGYTF
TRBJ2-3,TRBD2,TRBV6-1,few,TGTGCCAGCAGTGCTGCCCCTGGGGGTAGTGGACTAGCGGACACAGATACGCAGTATTTT,CASSAAPGGSGLADTDTQYF
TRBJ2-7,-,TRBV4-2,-,TGTGCCAGCAGCCAAGATCTCGTGGGCCGCGAGCAGTACTTC,CASSQDLVGREQYF
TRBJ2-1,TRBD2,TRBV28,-,TGTGCCAGCGACGATAGCGGGAGCTCCTACAATGAGCAGTTCTTC,CASDDSGSSYNEQFF
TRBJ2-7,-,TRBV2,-,TGTGCCAGCAGCAAGGGGCTCGTGACAGTCGACGAGCAGTACTTC,CASSKGLVTVDEQYF